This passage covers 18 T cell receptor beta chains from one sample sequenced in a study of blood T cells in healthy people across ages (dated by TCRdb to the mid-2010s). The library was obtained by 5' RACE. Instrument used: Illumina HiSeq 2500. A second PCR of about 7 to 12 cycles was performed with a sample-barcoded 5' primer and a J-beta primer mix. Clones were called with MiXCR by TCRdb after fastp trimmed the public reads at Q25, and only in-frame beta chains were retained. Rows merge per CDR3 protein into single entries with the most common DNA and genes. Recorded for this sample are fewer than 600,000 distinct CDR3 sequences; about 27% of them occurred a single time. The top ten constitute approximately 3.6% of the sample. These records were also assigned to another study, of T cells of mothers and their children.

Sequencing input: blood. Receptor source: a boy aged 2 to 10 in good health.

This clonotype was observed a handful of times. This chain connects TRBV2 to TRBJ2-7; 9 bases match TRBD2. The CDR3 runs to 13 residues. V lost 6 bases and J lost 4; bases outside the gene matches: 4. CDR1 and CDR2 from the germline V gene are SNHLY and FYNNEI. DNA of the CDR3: TGTGCCAGCAGCGCGGGGGGGCGGTACGAGCAGTACTTC. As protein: CASSAGGRYEQYF. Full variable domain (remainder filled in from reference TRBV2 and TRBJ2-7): EPEVTQTPSHQVTQMGQEVILRCVPISNHLYFYWYRQILGQKVEFLVSFYNNEISEKSEIFDDQFSVERPDGSNFTLKIRSTKLEDSAMYFCASSAGGRYEQYFGPGTRLTVT.

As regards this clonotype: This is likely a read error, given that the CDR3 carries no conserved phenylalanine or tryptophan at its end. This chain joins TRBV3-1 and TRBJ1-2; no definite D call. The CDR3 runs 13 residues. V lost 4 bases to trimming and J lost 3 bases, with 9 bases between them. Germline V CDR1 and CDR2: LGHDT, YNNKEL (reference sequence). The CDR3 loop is CASSPRAYYGYTL. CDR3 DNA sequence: TGTGCCAGCAGCCCTCGGGCATACTATGGCTACACCCTC.

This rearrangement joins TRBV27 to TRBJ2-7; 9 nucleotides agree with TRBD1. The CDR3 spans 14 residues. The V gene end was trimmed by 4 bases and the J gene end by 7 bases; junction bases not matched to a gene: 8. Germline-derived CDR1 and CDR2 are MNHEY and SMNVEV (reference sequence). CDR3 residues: CASSWDRADGEQYF. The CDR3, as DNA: TGTGCCAGCAGTTGGGACAGGGCGGACGGGGAGCAGTACTTC.

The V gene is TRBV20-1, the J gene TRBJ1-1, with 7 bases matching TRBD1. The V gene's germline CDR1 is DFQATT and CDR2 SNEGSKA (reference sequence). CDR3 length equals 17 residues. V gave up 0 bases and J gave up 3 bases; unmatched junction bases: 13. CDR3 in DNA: TGCAGTGCTAGAGATGTCAGGGGGAAGGGGGCCTACACTGAAGCTTTCTTT. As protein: CSARDVRGKGAYTEAFF.

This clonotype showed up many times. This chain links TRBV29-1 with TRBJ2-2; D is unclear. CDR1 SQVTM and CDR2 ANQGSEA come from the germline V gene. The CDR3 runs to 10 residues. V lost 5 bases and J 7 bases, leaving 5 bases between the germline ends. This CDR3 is CSVSDGELFF. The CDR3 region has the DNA TGCAGCGTTTCTGACGGGGAGCTGTTTTTT.

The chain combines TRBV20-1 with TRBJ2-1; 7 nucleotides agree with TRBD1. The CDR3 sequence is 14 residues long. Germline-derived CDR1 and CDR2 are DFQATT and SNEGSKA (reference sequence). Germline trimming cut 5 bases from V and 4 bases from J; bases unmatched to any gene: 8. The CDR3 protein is CSALAGTVYNEQFF. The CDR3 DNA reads TGCAGTGCTCTTGCCGGGACAGTTTACAATGAGCAGTTCTTC.

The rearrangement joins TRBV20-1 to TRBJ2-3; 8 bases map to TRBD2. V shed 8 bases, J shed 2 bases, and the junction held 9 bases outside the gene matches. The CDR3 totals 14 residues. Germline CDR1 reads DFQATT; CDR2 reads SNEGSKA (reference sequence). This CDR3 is CSTRIAGITDTQYF. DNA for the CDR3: TGCAGTACCCGCATAGCGGGGATCACAGATACGCAGTATTTT.

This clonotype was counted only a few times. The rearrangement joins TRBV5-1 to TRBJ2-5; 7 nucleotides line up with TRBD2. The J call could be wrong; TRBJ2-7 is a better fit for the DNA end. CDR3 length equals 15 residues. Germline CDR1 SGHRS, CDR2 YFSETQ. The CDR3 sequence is CASSGGLVAPYEQYF. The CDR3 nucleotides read TGCGCCAGCAGCGGAGGACTAGTCGCCCCCTACGAGCAGTACTTC.

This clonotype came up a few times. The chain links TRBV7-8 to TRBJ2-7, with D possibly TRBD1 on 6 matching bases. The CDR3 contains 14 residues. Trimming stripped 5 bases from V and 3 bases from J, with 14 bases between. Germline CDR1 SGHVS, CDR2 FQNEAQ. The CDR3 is CASSPGQLGYEQYF. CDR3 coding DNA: TGTGCCAGCAGCCCCGGACAGTTGGGCTACGAGCAGTACTTC.

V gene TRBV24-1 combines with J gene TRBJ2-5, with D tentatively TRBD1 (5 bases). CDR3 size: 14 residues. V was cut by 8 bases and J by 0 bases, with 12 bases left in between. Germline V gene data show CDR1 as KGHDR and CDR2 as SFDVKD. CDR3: CATIPRDYQETQYF. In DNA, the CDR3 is TGTGCCACCATACCCAGGGATTACCAAGAGACCCAGTACTTC.

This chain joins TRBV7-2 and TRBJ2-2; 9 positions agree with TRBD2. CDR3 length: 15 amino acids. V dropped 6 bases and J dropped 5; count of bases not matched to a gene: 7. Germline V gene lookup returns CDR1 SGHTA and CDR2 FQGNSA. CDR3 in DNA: TGTGCCAGCAGATTTAGCGGGAGACGGACCGGGGAGCTGTTTTTT. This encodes CASRFSGRRTGELFF.

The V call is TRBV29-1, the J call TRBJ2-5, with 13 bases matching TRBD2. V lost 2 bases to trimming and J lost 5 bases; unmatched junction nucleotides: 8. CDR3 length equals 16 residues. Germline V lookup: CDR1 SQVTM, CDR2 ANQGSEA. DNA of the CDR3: TGCAGCGTTGAAACAGGACTAGCGGGAGATCACGAGACCCAGTACTTC. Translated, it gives CSVETGLAGDHETQYF.

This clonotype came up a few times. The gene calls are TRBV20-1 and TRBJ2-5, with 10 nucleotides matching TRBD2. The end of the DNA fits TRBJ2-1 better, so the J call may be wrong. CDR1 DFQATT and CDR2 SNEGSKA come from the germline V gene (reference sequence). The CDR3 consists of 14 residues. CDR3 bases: TGCAGTGGGGCTAGCGGGAGTGTCGACAATGAGCAGTTCTTC. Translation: CSGASGSVDNEQFF.

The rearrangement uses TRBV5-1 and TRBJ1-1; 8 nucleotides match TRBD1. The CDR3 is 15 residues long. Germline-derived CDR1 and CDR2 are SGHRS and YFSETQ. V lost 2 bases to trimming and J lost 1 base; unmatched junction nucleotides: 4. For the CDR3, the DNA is TGCGCCAGCAGCTTTTCAGGACAGGGGAACACTGAAGCTTTCTTT. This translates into CASSFSGQGNTEAFF.

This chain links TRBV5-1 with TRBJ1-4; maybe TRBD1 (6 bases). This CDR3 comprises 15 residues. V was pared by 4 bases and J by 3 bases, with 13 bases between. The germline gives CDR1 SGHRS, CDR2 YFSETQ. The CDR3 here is CASSGTRGSNEKLFF. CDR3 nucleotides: TGCGCCAGCAGCGGAACCAGGGGCTCTAATGAAAAACTGTTTTTT.

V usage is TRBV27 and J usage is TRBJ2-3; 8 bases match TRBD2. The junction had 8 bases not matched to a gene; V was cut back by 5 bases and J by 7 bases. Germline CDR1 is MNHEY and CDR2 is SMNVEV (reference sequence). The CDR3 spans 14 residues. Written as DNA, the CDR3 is TGTGCCAGCAGTCCAGCGGGGGTTATCTATACGCAGTATTTT. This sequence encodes CASSPAGVIYTQYF.

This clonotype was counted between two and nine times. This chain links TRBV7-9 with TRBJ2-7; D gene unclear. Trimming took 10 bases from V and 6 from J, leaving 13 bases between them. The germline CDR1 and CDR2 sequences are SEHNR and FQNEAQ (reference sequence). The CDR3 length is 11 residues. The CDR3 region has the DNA TGTGCCACTGCTTCGGGTGCCGAGCAGTACTTC. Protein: CATASGAEQYF.

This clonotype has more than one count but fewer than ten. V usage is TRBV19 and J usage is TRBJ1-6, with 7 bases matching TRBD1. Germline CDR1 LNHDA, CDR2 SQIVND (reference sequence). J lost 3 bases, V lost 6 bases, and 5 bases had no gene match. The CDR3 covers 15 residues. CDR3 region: CASSTRDSYNSPLHF. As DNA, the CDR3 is TGTGCCAGTAGCACCAGGGACAGCTATAATTCACCCCTCCACTTT.